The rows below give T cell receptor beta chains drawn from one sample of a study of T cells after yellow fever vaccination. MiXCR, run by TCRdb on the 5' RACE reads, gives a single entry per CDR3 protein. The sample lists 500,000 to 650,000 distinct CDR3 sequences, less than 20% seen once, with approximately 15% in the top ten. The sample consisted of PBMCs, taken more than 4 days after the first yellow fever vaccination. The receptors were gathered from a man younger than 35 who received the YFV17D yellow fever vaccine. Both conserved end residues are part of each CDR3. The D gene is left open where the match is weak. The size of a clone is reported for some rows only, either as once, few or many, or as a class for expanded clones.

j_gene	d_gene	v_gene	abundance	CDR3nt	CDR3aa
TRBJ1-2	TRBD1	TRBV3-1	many	TGTGCCAGCCATTATACGGGGACAGCTAACTATGGCTACACCTTC	CASHYTGTANYGYTF
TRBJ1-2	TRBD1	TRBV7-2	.	TGTGCCAGCAGCCCCGTTAAGACAGGGGGCTATGGCTACACCTTC	CASSPVKTGGYGYTF
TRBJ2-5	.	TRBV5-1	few	TGCGCCAGCAGCTTGGTACTCGGGATGGGAGAGACCCAGTACTTC	CASSLVLGMGETQYF
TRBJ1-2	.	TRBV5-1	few	TGCGCCAGCAGCCTGACAGTTAGGTATGGCTACACCTTC	CASSLTVRYGYTF
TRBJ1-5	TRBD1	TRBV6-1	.	TGTGCCAGCACTCCACTGGGACAGATTAGCAATCAGCCCCAGCATTTT	CASTPLGQISNQPQHF
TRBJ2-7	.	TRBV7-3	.	TGTGCCAGCAGCTTAAACGAGGGGAACTACGAGCAGTACTTC	CASSLNEGNYEQYF
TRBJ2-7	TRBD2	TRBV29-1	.	TGCAGCATCTCCGGGACTAGCGGGGGGGAGTGGGTTAACGAGCAGTACTTC	CSISGTSGGEWVNEQYF
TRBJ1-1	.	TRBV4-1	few	TGCGCCAGCAGCCAAGTGGCGATAACGGACACTGAAGCTTTCTTT	CASSQVAITDTEAFF
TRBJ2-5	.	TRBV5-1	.	TGCGCCAGCAGCTTATATAGACCACGAGATGAGACCCAGTACTTC	CASSLYRPRDETQYF
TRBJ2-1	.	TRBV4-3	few	TGCGCCAGCAGCCAAGGGGGCTCTCACAATGAGCAGTTCTTC	CASSQGGSHNEQFF
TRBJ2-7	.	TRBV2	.	TGTGCCAGCAGTGAAGACTGGAATCCCTACGAGCAGTACTTC	CASSEDWNPYEQYF
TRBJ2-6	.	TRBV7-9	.	TGTGCCAGCAGGCGGGGGCAAACCTCTGGGGCCAACGTCCTGACTTTC	CASRRGQTSGANVLTF
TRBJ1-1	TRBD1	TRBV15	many	TGTGCCACCAGCGGAGCCGGGACAGGGAACACTGAAGCTTTCTTT	CATSGAGTGNTEAFF
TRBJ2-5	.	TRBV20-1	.	TGCAGTGCTACCCCGTACAAGACCCAGTACTTC	CSATPYKTQYF
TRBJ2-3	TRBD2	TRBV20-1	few	TGCAGTGCTGCTAGCGGGGGGATCACAGATACGCAGTATTTT	CSAASGGITDTQYF
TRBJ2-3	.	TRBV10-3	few	TGTGCCATCACTGGAGGTACAGGGAGTAGGAATACGCAGTATTTT	CAITGGTGSRNTQYF